These 32 T cell receptor beta chains share one sample of origin, sequenced in a study of shared clonotypes between healthy human individuals. Generated by immunoSEQ multiplex PCR, the TCRdb table keeps only in-frame clones and is missing some. The sample holds some 2,000,000 clones; approximately 95% are singletons and the top ten take 0.13%. Sequencing was carried out using naive CD4+ T cells sorted from blood. Specified subset: CD45RA+ positively selected. The receptor set was obtained from a man between 18 and 29 years old in good health.

This clone has only one observation. V gene TRBV2 combines with J gene TRBJ1-4, with TRBD1 as a possible D gene (5 bases). Deletions cut 6 bases from V and 8 bases from J, with 13 bases between. There are 13 residues in the CDR3. Per germline, CDR1 SNHLY and CDR2 FYNNEI. The DNA for the CDR3 is TGTGCCAGCAGCATGGGAGGGGTCGAAAAACTGTTTTTT. Translated: CASSMGGVEKLFF.

The chain is built from TRBV9 and TRBJ1-1; D not resolved. The CDR3 is 10 amino acids. V was pared by 6 bases and J by 3 bases, with 3 bases between. Germline V gene lookup returns CDR1 SGDLS and CDR2 YYNGEE. The CDR3 bases are TGTGCCAGCAACCACACTGAAGCTTTCTTT. It translates to CASNHTEAFF.

V is TRBV9 and J is TRBJ2-1; tentative D call: TRBD2 (5 bases). CDR3 size: 15 residues. Trimming cost V 4 bases and J 9 bases, with 20 bases left between them. Germline CDR1 reads SGDLS; CDR2 reads YYNGEE. CDR3 sequence: CASSLQTSVGGEQFF. The DNA for the CDR3 is TGTGCCAGCAGCCTCCAGACAAGTGTAGGAGGTGAGCAGTTCTTC.

The rearrangement links TRBV28 to TRBJ2-5; no definite D call. The CDR3 consists of 12 residues. The V gene lost 6 bases and the J gene lost 0 bases, with 5 bases spanning the gap. Germline CDR1 MDHEN, CDR2 SYDVKM. The CDR3 DNA reads as TGTGCCAGCAGCCGGAACCAAGAGACCCAGTACTTC. Its protein is CASSRNQETQYF.

This rearrangement joins TRBV4-1 to TRBJ2-3, with D uncertain. Trimming pared 4 bases from V and 3 bases from J, leaving 20 bases between. Germline lookup yields CDR1 MGHRA and CDR2 YSYEKL. The CDR3 spans 17 residues. The CDR3: CASSPPYIGPLTDTQYF. In nucleotides, the CDR3 is TGCGCCAGCAGCCCCCCCTATATAGGCCCATTGACAGATACGCAGTATTTT.

The genes are TRBV5-1 and TRBJ2-7; 9 bases fit TRBD1. CDR1 is SGHRS, CDR2 YFSETQ, per germline. The V and J ends lost 4 bases and 2 bases, in that order; junction bases with no gene match: 4. There are 14 residues in the CDR3. CDR3 DNA: TGCGCCAGCAGCCTTTGGACAGGGGCCTACGAGCAGTACTTC. Its translation is CASSLWTGAYEQYF.

This chain joins TRBV5-8 and TRBJ1-6; D is unclear. The V and J ends lost 4 bases and 4 bases respectively, with 12 bases between them. The V gene's germline CDR1 is SGHTS and CDR2 YDEGEE. The CDR3 totals 15 residues. This CDR3 reads CASSPRPAYNSPLHF. The DNA for the CDR3 is TGTGCCAGCAGCCCGCGGCCCGCTTATAATTCACCCCTCCACTTT.

The chain is built from TRBV10-3 and TRBJ2-7; the match to TRBD2 covers 13 bases. The CDR3 spans 17 residues. Germline V gene sequence: CDR1 ENHRY, CDR2 SYGVKD. V shed 4 bases, J shed 0 bases, and the junction held 6 bases outside the gene matches. The CDR3, as DNA: TGTGCCATCAGTGCGGGACTAGCGGGGCCAAGCTCCTACGAGCAGTACTTC. Its protein product is CAISAGLAGPSSYEQYF.

The genes are TRBV27 and TRBJ2-2, with 7 bases that match TRBD2. Per germline, CDR1 MNHEY and CDR2 SMNVEV (reference sequence). This CDR3 is built from 17 residues. The V segment lost 6 bases and the J segment 1 base; nucleotides outside the gene matches: 11. In DNA form, the CDR3 reads TGTGCCAGCAGCCTTAGGGGCGGGAGTGGGAACACCGGGGAGCTGTTTTTT. It translates to CASSLRGGSGNTGELFF.

The chain has TRBV28 and TRBJ1-1; 8 bases agree with TRBD1. Germline V lookup: CDR1 MDHEN, CDR2 SYDVKM. Unmatched junction bases numbered 10, after V lost 3 bases and J lost 7 bases. The CDR3 spans 15 residues. CDR3 residues: CASSFWAGGGVEAFF. In nucleotides, the CDR3 is TGTGCCAGCAGTTTTTGGGCAGGGGGCGGTGTTGAAGCTTTCTTT.

The table lists this clone with a count of one. V and J are TRBV6-5 and TRBJ2-7, with TRBD1 matching 10 bases. The ends lost 4 bases at V and 2 bases at J; junction bases unmatched: 8. Looked up from germline, CDR1 is MNHEY and CDR2 is SVGAGI. The CDR3 has 16 amino acids. The CDR3 sequence is CASSSPGQGKTYEQYF. CDR3 in DNA: TGTGCCAGCAGTTCACCGGGACAGGGGAAGACCTACGAGCAGTACTTC.

In this sample, this clone turned up many times. This sample includes further DNA sequences coding for the same CDR3. The chain combines TRBV2 with TRBJ1-1; D call uncertain. The CDR3 sequence is 12 residues long. Trimming pared 4 bases from V and 0 bases from J, leaving 3 bases between. Per germline, CDR1 SNHLY and CDR2 FYNNEI. In nucleotides, the CDR3 is TGTGCCAGCAGTGGCATGAACACTGAAGCTTTCTTT. This translates into CASSGMNTEAFF.

The V and J genes are TRBV5-4 and TRBJ1-1, with D perhaps TRBD1 (5 bases). The V end was cut by 10 bases, the J end by 1 base, with 14 bases between. Germline V gives CDR1 SGHNT, CDR2 YYREEE (reference sequence). This CDR3 spans 13 amino acids. The CDR3 sequence is CASAGESNTEAFF. CDR3 nucleotides: TGTGCCTCAGCGGGGGAGTCGAACACTGAAGCTTTCTTT.

This chain uses TRBV30 with TRBJ2-4; D unclear. Germline assignment: CDR1 GTSNPN and CDR2 SVGIG (reference sequence). Deletions cut 0 bases from V and 6 bases from J, with 9 bases between. The CDR3 has 13 residues. The CDR3 loop reads CAWSVPGVNIQYF. The CDR3, as DNA: TGTGCCTGGAGTGTACCTGGTGTAAACATTCAGTACTTC.

V and J are TRBV30 and TRBJ1-2, with D perhaps matching TRBD1 (6 bases). This CDR3 has 14 amino acids. V was cut by 0 bases and J by 3 bases, with 11 bases left in between. Looked up from germline, CDR1 is GTSNPN and CDR2 is SVGIG (reference sequence). The CDR3 is CAWSVGGKDYGYTF. In DNA, the CDR3 is TGTGCCTGGAGTGTGGGGGGCAAGGACTATGGCTACACCTTC.

V gene TRBV7-9 combines with J gene TRBJ1-1, with D perhaps TRBD1 (5 bases). Trimming removed 1 base from V and 3 bases from J, with 12 bases in between. The CDR3 extends over 15 amino acids. CDR1 SEHNR and CDR2 FQNEAQ come from the germline V gene (reference sequence). The CDR3 DNA is TGTGCCAGCAGCTTAGATGAGGGCAGGGACACTGAAGCTTTCTTT. Its protein product is CASSLDEGRDTEAFF.

The chain is built from TRBV30 and TRBJ1-4; the D is unclear. CDR1 is GTSNPN and CDR2 is SVGIG in the germline V gene (reference sequence). The CDR3 is made up of 12 amino acids. The V and J ends lost 5 bases and 3 bases respectively, with 7 bases between them. The DNA for the CDR3 is TGTGCCTGGCGGAGGGCTAATGAAAAACTGTTTTTT. Protein product: CAWRRANEKLFF.

This chain uses TRBV11-3 with TRBJ1-1; maybe TRBD1 (5 bases). The V gene's germline CDR1 is SGHNT and CDR2 YENEEA. The CDR3 covers 13 residues. Trimming took off 8 bases at V and 5 bases at J, with 15 bases between the two ends. CDR3 sequence: CASSRGDWTEAFF. The CDR3 DNA reads as TGTGCCAGCTCCCGGGGGGACTGGACTGAAGCTTTCTTT. Based on the CDR3 plus reference TRBV11-3 and TRBJ1-1, the full variable domain is EAGVVQSPRYKIIEKKQPVAFWCNPISGHNTLYWYLQNLGQGPELLIRYENEEAVDDSQLPKDRFSAERLKGVDSTLKIQPAELGDSAVYLCASSRGDWTEAFFGQGTRLTVV.

The genes are TRBV27 and TRBJ1-6; no firm D call. V was pared by 0 bases and J by 0 bases, with 12 bases between. This CDR3 contains 18 residues. The germline V gene has CDR1 MNHEY and CDR2 SMNVEV (reference sequence). The CDR3 region is CASSLSIGSSSYNSPLHF. In DNA form, the CDR3 reads TGTGCCAGCAGTTTATCGATCGGCAGTAGCTCCTATAATTCACCCCTCCACTTT.

This chain joins TRBV7-9 and TRBJ1-4; no definite D call. Germline values: CDR1 SEHNR, CDR2 FQNEAQ (reference sequence). The CDR3 runs 11 residues. V was pared by 6 bases and J by 11 bases, with 10 bases between. The CDR3 nucleotides read TGTGCCAGCAGGAGAGAGTATAAACTGTTTTTT. This sequence encodes CASRREYKLFF. The full variable domain, rest sourced from reference TRBV7-9 and TRBJ1-4, is DTGVSQNPRHKITKRGQNVTFRCDPISEHNRLYWYRQTLGQGPEFLTYFQNEAQLEKSRLLSDRFSAERPKGSFSTLEIQRTEQGDSAMYLCASRREYKLFFGSGTQLSVL.

V and J are TRBV6-1 and TRBJ1-5; no clear D. CDR3 length equals 13 residues. Germline V lookup: CDR1 MNHNS, CDR2 SASEGT. V lost 6 bases to trimming and J lost 5 bases, with 11 bases between them. CDR3 nucleotides: TGTGCCAGCAGCACAATGAAGGATCAGCCCCAGCATTTT. This sequence encodes CASSTMKDQPQHF.

The V gene is TRBV7-2, the J gene TRBJ2-1, with D unclear. Looked up from germline, CDR1 is SGHTA and CDR2 is FQGNSA. This CDR3 is 14 amino acids long. V dropped 2 bases and J dropped 6 bases, with 11 bases sitting between them. CDR3 DNA: TGTGCCAGCAGCTTATTCGGTCCCGTCAATGAGCAGTTCTTC. Amino acids: CASSLFGPVNEQFF.

This chain links TRBV6-1 with TRBJ2-7, with 9 bases aligning to TRBD1. CDR3 length: 14 residues. Germline CDR1 reads MNHNS; CDR2 reads SASEGT. The J segment lost 3 bases and the V segment lost 3 bases, leaving 3 bases of the junction unmatched. CDR3 DNA sequence: TGTGCCAGCAGTGAGACAGGGGGTATCTACGAGCAGTACTTC. The encoded protein is CASSETGGIYEQYF.

V usage is TRBV7-3 and J usage is TRBJ2-2; TRBD2 matches 7 bases. CDR3 length: 15 residues. The germline V gene encodes CDR1 SGHTA and CDR2 FQGTGA. With V trimmed by 5 bases and J by 2 bases, 5 bases remained unmatched. The CDR3 protein is CASSPGGLNTGELFF. The CDR3 nucleotides are TGTGCCAGCAGCCCGGGGGGACTCAACACCGGGGAGCTGTTTTTT.

This chain connects TRBV6-1 to TRBJ2-7; TRBD2 aligns across 8 bases. CDR3 length equals 14 residues. Germline CDR1 is MNHNS and CDR2 is SASEGT. After removal of 4 bases from V and 0 bases from J, the junction contained 2 bases not matched to a gene. Written as DNA, the CDR3 is TGTGCCAGCAGTGCTAGCGGGTCCTCCTACGAGCAGTACTTC. This sequence encodes CASSASGSSYEQYF.

The chain carries TRBV19 and TRBJ2-7; D might be TRBD1 or TRBD2, each matching 5 bases. CDR3 length: 13 residues. Germline values: CDR1 LNHDA, CDR2 SQIVND (reference sequence). V was shortened by 5 bases and J by 4 bases, with 12 bases between the two germline ends. CDR3 bases: TGTGCCAGTAGTCGGGGACCGTATTACGAGCAGTACTTC. Translating it yields CASSRGPYYEQYF.

This chain uses TRBV19 with TRBJ1-1; no clear D. The V gene's germline CDR1 is LNHDA and CDR2 SQIVND (reference sequence). V lost 3 bases, J lost 3 bases, and 5 bases lay in between. The CDR3 totals 12 residues. Here the CDR3 reads CASSIPDTEAFF. CDR3 nucleotides: TGTGCCAGTAGTATCCCCGACACTGAAGCTTTCTTT.

The chain has TRBV18 and TRBJ2-3, with a possible D match to TRBD1 (5 bases). Germline CDR1 KGHSH, CDR2 LQKENI. The V and J ends lost 2 bases and 5 bases respectively, with 11 bases between them. The CDR3 sequence is 14 residues long. This chain's CDR3 is CASSPRGFVDTQYF. DNA of the CDR3: TGTGCCAGCTCACCAAGGGGTTTTGTAGATACGCAGTATTTT.

J is TRBJ2-7 and V is TRBV5-1, with TRBD2 identical over 13 bases. With 0 bases clipped from V and 2 bases from J, the junction kept 11 bases outside the gene matches. The germline V gene encodes CDR1 SGHRS and CDR2 YFSETQ. The CDR3 is made up of 19 amino acids. The CDR3 spells CASSLGLKGLAGPPYEQYF. CDR3 DNA: TGCGCCAGCAGCTTGGGGTTAAAGGGACTAGCGGGACCGCCCTACGAGCAGTACTTC.

V gene TRBV2 combines with J gene TRBJ2-6; no clear D gene. V lost 1 base and J lost 0, with 4 bases in between. The germline V gene has CDR1 SNHLY and CDR2 FYNNEI. The length of the CDR3 is 15 residues. The CDR3 loop is CASSEGFSGANVLTF. The CDR3 nucleotides are TGTGCCAGCAGTGAAGGGTTCTCTGGGGCCAACGTCCTGACTTTC.

This rearrangement joins TRBV18 to TRBJ1-3; a possible D gene is TRBD1 (5 bases). CDR1 is KGHSH, CDR2 LQKENI, per germline. V lost 3 bases and J 7 bases, leaving 10 bases between the germline ends. This CDR3 spans 13 amino acids. The CDR3 here is CASSPGGFNTIYF. As DNA, the CDR3 is TGTGCCAGCTCACCGGGGGGGTTCAACACCATATATTTT.

Remarks on this clone: One end of the junction fails to match germline, which may point to a read error. The chain has TRBV7-7 and TRBJ2-1; 9 nucleotides agree with TRBD2. The germline V gene has CDR1 SSHAT and CDR2 FNYEAQ (reference sequence). The CDR3 is 15 residues long. The CDR3 reads CASSPGLAGSDEQFF. CDR3 coding DNA: TGTGCTAGCAGCCCAGGGCTAGCGGGAAGCGATGAGCAGTTCTTC.